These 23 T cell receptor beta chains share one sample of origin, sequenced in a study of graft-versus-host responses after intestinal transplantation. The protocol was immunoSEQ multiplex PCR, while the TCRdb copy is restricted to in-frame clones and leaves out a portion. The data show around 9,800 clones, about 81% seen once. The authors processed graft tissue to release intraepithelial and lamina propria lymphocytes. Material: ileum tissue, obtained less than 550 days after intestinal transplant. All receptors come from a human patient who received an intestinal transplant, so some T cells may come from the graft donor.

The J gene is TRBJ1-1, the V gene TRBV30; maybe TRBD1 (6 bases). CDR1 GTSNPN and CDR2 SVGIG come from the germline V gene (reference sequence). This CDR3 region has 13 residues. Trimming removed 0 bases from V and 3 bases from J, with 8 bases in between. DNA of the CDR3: TGTGCCTGGAGTGTACGGGGGCACACTGAAGCTTTCTTT. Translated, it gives CAWSVRGHTEAFF.

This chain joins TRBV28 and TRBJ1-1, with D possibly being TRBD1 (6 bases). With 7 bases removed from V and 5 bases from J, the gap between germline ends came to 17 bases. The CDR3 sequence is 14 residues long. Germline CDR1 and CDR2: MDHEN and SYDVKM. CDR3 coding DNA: TGTGCCAGCACCTTCACAGGGATGGAGACTGAAGCTTTCTTT. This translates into CASTFTGMETEAFF.

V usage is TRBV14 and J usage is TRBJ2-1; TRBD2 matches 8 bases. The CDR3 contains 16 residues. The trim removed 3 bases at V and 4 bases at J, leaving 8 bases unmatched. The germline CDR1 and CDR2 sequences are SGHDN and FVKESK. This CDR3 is CASSHSWRGAYNEQFF. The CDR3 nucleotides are TGTGCCAGCAGCCATAGTTGGCGGGGGGCTTACAATGAGCAGTTCTTC.

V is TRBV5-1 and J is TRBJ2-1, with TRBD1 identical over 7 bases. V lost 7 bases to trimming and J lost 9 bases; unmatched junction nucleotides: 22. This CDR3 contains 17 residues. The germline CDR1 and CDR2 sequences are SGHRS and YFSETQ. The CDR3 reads CASPVSPDRPLRGEQFF. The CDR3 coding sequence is TGCGCCAGCCCTGTATCTCCGGACAGGCCCTTGAGGGGTGAGCAGTTCTTC.

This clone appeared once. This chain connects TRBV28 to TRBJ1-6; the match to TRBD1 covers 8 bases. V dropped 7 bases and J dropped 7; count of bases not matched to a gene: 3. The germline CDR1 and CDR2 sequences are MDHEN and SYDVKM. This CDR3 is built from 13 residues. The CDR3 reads CASNRQGNSPLHF. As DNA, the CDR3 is TGTGCCAGCAACAGACAGGGGAATTCACCCCTCCACTTT.

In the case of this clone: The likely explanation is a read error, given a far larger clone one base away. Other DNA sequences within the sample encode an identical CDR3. The CDR3 region has the DNA TGTGCCAGCACCGAAACGAGGGCGGGGAACACTGAAGCTTTCTTT. It yields the protein CASTETRAGNTEAFF. This chain connects TRBV5-6 to TRBJ1-1; D ambiguous. Trimming removed 6 bases from V and 1 base from J, with 16 bases in between. CDR3 length: 15 residues. Germline V gives CDR1 SGHDT, CDR2 YYEEEE.

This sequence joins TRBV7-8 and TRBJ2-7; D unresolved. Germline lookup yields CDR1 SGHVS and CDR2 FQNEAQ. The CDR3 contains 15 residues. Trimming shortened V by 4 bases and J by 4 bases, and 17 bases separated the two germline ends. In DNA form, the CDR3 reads TGTGCCAGCAGCTCTCGTCCTGGACCGCAGTACGAGCAGTACTTC. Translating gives CASSSRPGPQYEQYF.

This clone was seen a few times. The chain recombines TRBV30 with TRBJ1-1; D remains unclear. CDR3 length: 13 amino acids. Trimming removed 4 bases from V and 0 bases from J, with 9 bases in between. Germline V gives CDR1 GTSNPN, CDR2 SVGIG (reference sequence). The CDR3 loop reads CAWNGIMNTEAFF. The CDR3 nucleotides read TGTGCCTGGAACGGAATCATGAACACTGAAGCTTTCTTT.

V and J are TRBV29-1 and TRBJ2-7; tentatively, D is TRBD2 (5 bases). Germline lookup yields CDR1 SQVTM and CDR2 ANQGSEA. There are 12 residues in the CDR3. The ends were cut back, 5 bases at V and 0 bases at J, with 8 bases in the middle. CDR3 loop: CSVLTISYEQYF. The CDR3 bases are TGCAGCGTTCTGACTATCTCCTACGAGCAGTACTTC.

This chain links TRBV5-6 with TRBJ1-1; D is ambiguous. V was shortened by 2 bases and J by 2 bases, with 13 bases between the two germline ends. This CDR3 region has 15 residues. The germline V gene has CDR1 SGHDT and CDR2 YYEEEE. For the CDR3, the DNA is TGTGCCAGCAGCTTTTTTTACTTTCCTAACACTGAAGCTTTCTTT. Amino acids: CASSFFYFPNTEAFF.

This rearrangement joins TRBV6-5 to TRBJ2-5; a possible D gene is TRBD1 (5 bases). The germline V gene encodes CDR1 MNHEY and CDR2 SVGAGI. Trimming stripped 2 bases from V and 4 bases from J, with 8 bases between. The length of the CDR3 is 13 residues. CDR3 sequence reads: CASSYQGAETQYF. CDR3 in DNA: TGTGCCAGCAGTTACCAAGGGGCAGAGACCCAGTACTTC.

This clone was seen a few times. CDR3: CASRIQNSGNTIYF. CDR3 nucleotide sequence: TGCGCCAGCCGTATACAGAACTCTGGAAACACCATATATTTT. The chain uses TRBV10-2 and TRBJ1-3, with no clear D. Germline V gene lookup returns CDR1 WSHSY and CDR2 SAAADI. The ends were cut back, 8 bases at V and 0 bases at J, with 11 bases in the middle. This CDR3 contains 14 residues.

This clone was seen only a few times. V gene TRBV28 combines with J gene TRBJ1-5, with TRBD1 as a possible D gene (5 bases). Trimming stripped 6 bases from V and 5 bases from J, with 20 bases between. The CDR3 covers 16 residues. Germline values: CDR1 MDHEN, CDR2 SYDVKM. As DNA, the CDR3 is TGTGCCAGCAGCCTAGGGGTAGTCAAAATAGATCAGCCCCAGCATTTT. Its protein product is CASSLGVVKIDQPQHF. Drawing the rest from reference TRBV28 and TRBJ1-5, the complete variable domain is DVKVTQSSRYLVKRTGEKVFLECVQDMDHENMFWYRQDPGLGLRLIYFSYDVKMKEKGDIPEGYSVSREKKERFSLILESASTNQTSMYLCASSLGVVKIDQPQHFGDGTRLSIL.

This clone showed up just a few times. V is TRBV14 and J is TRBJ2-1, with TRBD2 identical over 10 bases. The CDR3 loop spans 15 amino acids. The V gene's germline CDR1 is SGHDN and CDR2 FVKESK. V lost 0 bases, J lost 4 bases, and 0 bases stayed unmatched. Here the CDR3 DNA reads TGTGCCAGCAGCCAAGAAGCGGGAGGGTACAATGAGCAGTTCTTC. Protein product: CASSQEAGGYNEQFF.

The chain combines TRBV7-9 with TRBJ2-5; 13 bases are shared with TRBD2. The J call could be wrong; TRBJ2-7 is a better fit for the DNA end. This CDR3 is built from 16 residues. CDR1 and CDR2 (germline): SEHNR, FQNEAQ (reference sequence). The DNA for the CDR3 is TGTGCCAGCAGCTTCGGGGGGACTAGCGGGACCTACGAGCAGTACTTC. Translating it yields CASSFGGTSGTYEQYF.

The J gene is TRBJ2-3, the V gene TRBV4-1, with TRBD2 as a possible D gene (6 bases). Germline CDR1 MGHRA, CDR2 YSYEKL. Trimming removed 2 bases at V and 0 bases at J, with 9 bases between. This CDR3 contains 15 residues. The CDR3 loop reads CASSQLTSSTDTQYF. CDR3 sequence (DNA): TGCGCCAGCAGCCAATTGACTAGTAGCACAGATACGCAGTATTTT.

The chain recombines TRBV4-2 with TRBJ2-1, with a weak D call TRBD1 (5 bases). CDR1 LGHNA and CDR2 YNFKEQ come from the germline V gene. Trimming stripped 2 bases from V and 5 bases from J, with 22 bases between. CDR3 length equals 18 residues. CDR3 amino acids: CASSQSRIGAESHNEQFF. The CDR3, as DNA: TGTGCCAGCAGCCAATCCCGGATAGGGGCGGAGAGCCACAATGAGCAGTTCTTC.

CDR3 residues: CASSESRGESPLHF. For the CDR3, the DNA is TGCGCCAGCAGTGAGTCGAGGGGGGAATCACCCCTCCACTTT. The chain couples TRBV10-2 to TRBJ1-6; a possible D gene is TRBD1 (6 bases). V lost 0 bases to trimming and J lost 10 bases, with 10 bases between them. Germline loops: CDR1 WSHSY, CDR2 SAAADI. The CDR3 spans 14 residues.

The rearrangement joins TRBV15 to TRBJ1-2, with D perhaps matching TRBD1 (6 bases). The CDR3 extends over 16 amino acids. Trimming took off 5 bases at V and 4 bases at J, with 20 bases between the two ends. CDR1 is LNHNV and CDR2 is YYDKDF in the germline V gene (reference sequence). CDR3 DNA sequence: TGTGCCACCAGCGCAAGAGCCTCGGACAGCAGCTATGGCTACACCTTC. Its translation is CATSARASDSSYGYTF.

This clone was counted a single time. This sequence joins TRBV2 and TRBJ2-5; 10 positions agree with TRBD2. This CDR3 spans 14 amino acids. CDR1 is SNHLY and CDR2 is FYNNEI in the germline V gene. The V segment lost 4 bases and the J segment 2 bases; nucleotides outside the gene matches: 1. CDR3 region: CASSASGGQETQYF. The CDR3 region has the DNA TGTGCCAGCAGTGCTAGCGGGGGACAAGAGACCCAGTACTTC.

The CDR3 DNA sequence: TGTGCCAGTAAAAGTACAGGGGGCAGGGAGCAGTACTTC. Residues: CASKSTGGREQYF. The chain uses TRBV5-6 and TRBJ2-7; 9 bases map to TRBD1. This CDR3 spans 13 amino acids. V shed 8 bases, J shed 7 bases, and the junction held 10 bases outside the gene matches. Looked up from germline, CDR1 is SGHDT and CDR2 is YYEEEE.

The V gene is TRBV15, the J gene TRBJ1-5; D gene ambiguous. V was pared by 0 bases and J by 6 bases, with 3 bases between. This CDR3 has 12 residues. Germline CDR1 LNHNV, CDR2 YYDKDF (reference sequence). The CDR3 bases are TGTGCCACCAGCAGAGATCGTCAGCCCCAGCATTTT. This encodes CATSRDRQPQHF.

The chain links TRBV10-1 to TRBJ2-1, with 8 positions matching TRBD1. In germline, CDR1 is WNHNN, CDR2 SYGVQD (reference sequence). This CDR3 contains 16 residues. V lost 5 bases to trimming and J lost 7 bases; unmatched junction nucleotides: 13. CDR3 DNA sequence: TGCGCCAGCAGTCGAACCCGGACAGGGTTGGTTAATGAGCAGTTCTTC. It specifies CASSRTRTGLVNEQFF.